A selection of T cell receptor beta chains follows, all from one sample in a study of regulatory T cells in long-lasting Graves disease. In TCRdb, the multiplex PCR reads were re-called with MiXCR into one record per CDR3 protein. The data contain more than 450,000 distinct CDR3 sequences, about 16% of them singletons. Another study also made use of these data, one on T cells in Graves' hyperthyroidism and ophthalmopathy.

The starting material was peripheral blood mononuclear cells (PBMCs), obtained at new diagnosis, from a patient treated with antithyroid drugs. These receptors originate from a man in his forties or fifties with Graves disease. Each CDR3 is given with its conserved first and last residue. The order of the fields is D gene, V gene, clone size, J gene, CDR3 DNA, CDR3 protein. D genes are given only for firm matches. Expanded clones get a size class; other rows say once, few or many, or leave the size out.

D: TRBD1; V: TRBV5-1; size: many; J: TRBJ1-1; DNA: TGCGCCAGCAGCAAGGACAGGGGGGAAACGAACACTGAAGCTTTCTTT; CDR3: CASSKDRGETNTEAFF
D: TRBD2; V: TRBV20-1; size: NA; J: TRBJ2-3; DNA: TGCAGTGCTACAGGACTAGCGGTCGAGGGGAGGTTCCCAGATACGCAGTATTTT; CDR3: CSATGLAVEGRFPDTQYF
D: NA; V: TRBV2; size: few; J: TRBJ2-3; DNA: TGTGCCAGTTGTTGGAGCACAGATACGCAGTATTTT; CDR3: CASCWSTDTQYF
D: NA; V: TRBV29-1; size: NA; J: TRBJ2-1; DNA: TGCAGCACCCTGGTTAGCATCCAATTCTTC; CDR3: CSTLVSIQFF
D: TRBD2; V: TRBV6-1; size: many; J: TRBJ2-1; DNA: TGTGCCAGCAGTCAACTAGCGGGGAGCTACAATGAGCAGTTCTTC; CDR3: CASSQLAGSYNEQFF
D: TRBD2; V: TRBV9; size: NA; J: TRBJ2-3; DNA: TGTGCCAGCAGCGGTAGCGGGAGAGGAGCAGATACGCAGTATTTT; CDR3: CASSGSGRGADTQYF
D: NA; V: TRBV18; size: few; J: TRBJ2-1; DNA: TGTGCCAGCTCACCACTATTATCGAATGAGCAGTTCTTC; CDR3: CASSPLLSNEQFF
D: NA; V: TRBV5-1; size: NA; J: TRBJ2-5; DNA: TGCGCCAGCAGCTTGGCACCTCCTAAGTTGGAGACCCAGTACTTC; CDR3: CASSLAPPKLETQYF
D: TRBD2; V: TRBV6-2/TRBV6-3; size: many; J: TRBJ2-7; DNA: TGTGCCAGCAGTTACCGACCGGGACTAGCGGGCTACGAGCAGTACTTC; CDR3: CASSYRPGLAGYEQYF
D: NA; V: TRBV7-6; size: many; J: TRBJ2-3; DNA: TGTGCCAGCAGCTTAGGGAGTTCTGGCACAGATACGCAGTATTTT; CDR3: CASSLGSSGTDTQYF
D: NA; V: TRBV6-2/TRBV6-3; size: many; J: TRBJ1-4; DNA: TGTGCCAGCAGTTACTCAGGAGGAGTCGAAAAACTGTTTTTT; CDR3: CASSYSGGVEKLFF
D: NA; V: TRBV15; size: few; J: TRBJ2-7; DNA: TGTGCCACCAGCAGAGATAGCTTTAGCTACGAGCAGTACTTC; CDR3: CATSRDSFSYEQYF
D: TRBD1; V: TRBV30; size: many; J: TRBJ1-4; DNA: TGTGCCTGGAGTGACGACGGGACAGTCATTAATGAAAAACTGTTTTTT; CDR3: CAWSDDGTVINEKLFF
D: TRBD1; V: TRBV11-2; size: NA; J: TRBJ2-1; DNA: TGTGCCAGCAGCCCAGAAAGTCGGACAGGGGTCATGAATTTTTCTAGATACAATGAGCAGTTCTTC; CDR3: CASSPESRTGVMNFSRYNEQFF
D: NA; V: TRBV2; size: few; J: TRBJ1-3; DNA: TGTGCCAGTAACAGGGACTCTGGAAACACCATATATTTT; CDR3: CASNRDSGNTIYF
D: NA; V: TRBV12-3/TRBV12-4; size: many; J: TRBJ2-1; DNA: TGTGCCAGCAGTTCCCCTAGTGAGCCGGGGGTTGAGCAGTTCTTC; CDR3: CASSSPSEPGVEQFF
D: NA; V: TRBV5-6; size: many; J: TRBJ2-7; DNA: TGTGCCAGCAGTTACGGGCAGGGAGACTACGAGCAGTACTTC; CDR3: CASSYGQGDYEQYF
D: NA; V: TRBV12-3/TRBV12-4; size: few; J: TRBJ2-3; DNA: TGTGCCAGCAGTTTGTCGTTTGGTGGGCGAGATACGCAGTATTTT; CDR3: CASSLSFGGRDTQYF